This passage covers 17 T cell receptor beta chains from one sample sequenced in a study of T cell responses to AZD1222 COVID-19 vaccine. Sequencing used immunoSEQ multiplex PCR; TCRdb keeps in-frame clones, though not all of them. The sample holds 95,000 to 130,000 clones, roughly 92% seen once. Source: peripheral blood, taken 28 days after the second AZD1222 dose. The source is an adult who received the AZD1222 COVID-19 vaccine.

The V call is TRBV19, the J call TRBJ2-1; D ambiguous. This CDR3 has 13 amino acids. V shed 4 bases and J shed 9 bases, with 13 bases lying between them. Germline V lookup: CDR1 LNHDA, CDR2 SQIVND (reference sequence). CDR3 nucleotide sequence: TGTGCCAGTAGTAGCCTTATTGGTGGTGAGCAGTTCTTC. It is translated as CASSSLIGGEQFF.

This chain connects TRBV11-1 to TRBJ2-3, with D possibly TRBD2 on 5 matching bases. Germline V CDR1 and CDR2: SGHAT, FQDESV (reference sequence). The CDR3 covers 15 residues. Trimming took off 1 base at V and 2 bases at J, with 10 bases between the two ends. The chain's CDR3 is CASSLGWGDTDTQYF. CDR3 coding DNA: TGTGCCAGCAGCTTAGGGTGGGGAGACACAGATACGCAGTATTTT.

The rearrangement uses TRBV3-1 (or the pseudogene TRBV3-2) and TRBJ1-1; D unresolved. Germline CDR1 is LGHDT and CDR2 is YNNKEL (reference sequence). V was cut by 3 bases and J by 5 bases, with 16 bases left in between. The CDR3 totals 15 residues. The CDR3 bases are TGTGCCAGCAGCCAGCTGGGCGGTCACCTAACTGAAGCTTTCTTT. Protein product: CASSQLGGHLTEAFF.

V and J are TRBV6-5 and TRBJ1-5; D remains unclear. Germline V gene sequence: CDR1 MNHEY, CDR2 SVGAGI. V was pared by 2 bases and J by 1 base, with 3 bases between. CDR3 size: 13 residues. The CDR3 reads CASSYDSNQPQHF. The CDR3 DNA sequence: TGTGCCAGCAGTTACGACAGCAATCAGCCCCAGCATTTT.

The CDR3 here is CASSQGRVDEQFF. The CDR3 nucleotides read TGTGCCAGCAGCCAAGGGAGAGTGGATGAGCAGTTCTTC. The chain uses TRBV3-1 (or the pseudogene TRBV3-2) and TRBJ2-1; D remains ambiguous. The length of the CDR3 is 13 residues. V was pared by 1 base and J by 8 bases, with 9 bases between. CDR1 LGHDT and CDR2 YNNKEL come from the germline V gene (reference sequence).

The rearrangement joins TRBV5-1 to TRBJ2-7, with D tentatively TRBD1 (5 bases). Germline V CDR1 and CDR2: SGHRS, YFSETQ. CDR3 length: 14 amino acids. Trimming took 0 bases from V and 6 from J, leaving 13 bases between them. The CDR3 DNA is TGCGCCAGCAGCTTGGTTGGCAGGGTTGGCGAGCAGTACTTC. Translated: CASSLVGRVGEQYF.

CDR3 region: CASSQENTGELFF. In DNA form, the CDR3 reads TGTGCCAGCAGCCAAGAAAACACCGGGGAGCTGTTTTTT. The rearrangement links TRBV12-3 or TRBV12-4 to TRBJ2-2; D is undetermined. This CDR3 contains 13 residues. Trimming removed 6 bases from V and 2 bases from J, with 7 bases in between.

V and J are TRBV2 and TRBJ2-5; tentative D call: TRBD2 (5 bases). The germline V gene encodes CDR1 SNHLY and CDR2 FYNNEI. The CDR3 covers 14 residues. V was clipped by 4 bases and J by 4 bases, with 13 bases between them. The CDR3 DNA sequence: TGTGCCAGCAGTGTAATTGGGAGAGGAGAGACCCAGTACTTC. It specifies CASSVIGRGETQYF.

The chain carries TRBV5-1 and TRBJ2-1, with a weak D call TRBD1 (6 bases). V lost 5 bases, J lost 12 bases, and 12 bases lay in between. Per the germline V gene, CDR1 is SGHRS and CDR2 is YFSETQ. This CDR3 comprises 11 residues. The CDR3 spells CASRQEGGQFF. The CDR3 DNA is TGCGCCAGCAGGCAGGAAGGGGGGCAGTTCTTC. The variable domain in full, with the rest retrieved from reference TRBV5-1 and TRBJ2-1, is KAGVTQTPRYLIKTRGQQVTLSCSPISGHRSVSWYQQTPGQGLQFLFEYFSETQRNKGNFPGRFSGRQFSNSRSEMNVSTLELGDSALYLCASRQEGGQFFGPGTRLTVL.

The V call is TRBV15, the J call TRBJ1-2; no clear D. The CDR3 extends over 14 amino acids. Germline CDR1 LNHNV, CDR2 YYDKDF (reference sequence). V lost 3 bases, J lost 4 bases, and 12 bases lay in between. The CDR3 here is CATSSLGSSYGYTF. The CDR3 DNA reads TGTGCCACCAGCAGTCTGGGCAGCTCCTATGGCTACACCTTC.

This sequence joins TRBV28 and TRBJ1-6; TRBD1 agrees at 8 bases. Germline V gene data show CDR1 as MDHEN and CDR2 as SYDVKM. The CDR3 runs to 15 residues. Trimming at V came to 11 bases and at J to 0 bases, leaving 6 bases not matched to a gene. The DNA for the CDR3 is TGTGCCGGACAGGGAGCGATCTCCTATAATTCACCCCTCCACTTT. It yields the protein CAGQGAISYNSPLHF.

The chain recombines TRBV4-1 with TRBJ2-7; D not certain. Trimming shortened V by 0 bases and J by 1 base, and 13 bases separated the two germline ends. CDR1 and CDR2 from the germline V gene are MGHRA and YSYEKL. This CDR3 is built from 16 residues. CDR3 sequence (DNA): TGCGCCAGCAGCCAAGACCACGGCGTTAGGTCCTACGAGCAGTACTTC. It yields the protein CASSQDHGVRSYEQYF.

The chain links TRBV5-1 to TRBJ2-1; weak D call: TRBD2 (5 bases). V lost 3 bases to trimming and J lost 1 base, with 14 bases between them. The germline gives CDR1 SGHRS, CDR2 YFSETQ. There are 16 residues in the CDR3. CDR3: CASSSIVGVSYNEQFF. Written as DNA, the CDR3 is TGCGCCAGCAGCTCCATTGTGGGAGTATCCTACAATGAGCAGTTCTTC.

The rearrangement links TRBV7-2 to TRBJ2-6, with 14 bases identical to TRBD2. Germline V lookup: CDR1 SGHTA, CDR2 FQGNSA. Germline trimming cut 3 bases from V and 12 bases from J; bases unmatched to any gene: 10. CDR3 size: 17 residues. CDR3 coding DNA: TGTGCCAGCAGCTTGCGGACCGGGACTAGCGGGAGCGGCGTCCTGACTTTC. This translates into CASSLRTGTSGSGVLTF.

The genes are TRBV5-1 and TRBJ2-1; possible D gene TRBD2, 5 bases. CDR3 length: 14 residues. Trimming shortened V by 2 bases and J by 6 bases, and 12 bases separated the two germline ends. Germline V gene data show CDR1 as SGHRS and CDR2 as YFSETQ. DNA of the CDR3: TGCGCCAGCAGCTTTGATCCTAGCATCAATGAGCAGTTCTTC. It yields the protein CASSFDPSINEQFF.

This chain uses TRBV5-5 with TRBJ1-2, with 12 nucleotides matching TRBD1. J was trimmed by 8 bases and V by 4 bases; bases with no gene match: 9. The CDR3 runs 15 residues. Germline V gene data show CDR1 as SGHKS and CDR2 as YYEKEE (reference sequence). The CDR3 region is CASSTGGTGGLGYTF. For the CDR3, the DNA is TGTGCCAGCAGCACTGGTGGGACAGGGGGCTTAGGCTACACCTTC.

V is TRBV27 and J is TRBJ2-3; D may be TRBD2 (5 bases). The CDR3 has 16 amino acids. The V gene's germline CDR1 is MNHEY and CDR2 SMNVEV (reference sequence). V lost 2 bases to trimming and J lost 5 bases, with 17 bases between them. The CDR3 region is CASSLKAGLWGDTQYF. The CDR3 nucleotides are TGTGCCAGCAGTTTAAAGGCGGGTCTATGGGGAGATACGCAGTATTTT.